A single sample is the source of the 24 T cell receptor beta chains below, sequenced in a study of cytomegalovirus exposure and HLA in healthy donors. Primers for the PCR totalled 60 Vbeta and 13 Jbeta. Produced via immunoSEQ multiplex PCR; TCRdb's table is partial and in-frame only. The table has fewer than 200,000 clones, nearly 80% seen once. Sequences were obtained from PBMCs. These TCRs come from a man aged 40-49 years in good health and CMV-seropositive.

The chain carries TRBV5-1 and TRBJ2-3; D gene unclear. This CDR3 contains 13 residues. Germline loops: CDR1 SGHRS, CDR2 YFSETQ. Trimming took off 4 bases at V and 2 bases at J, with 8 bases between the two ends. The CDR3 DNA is TGCGCCAGCAGCCTAGACTTCACAGATACGCAGTATTTT. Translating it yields CASSLDFTDTQYF.

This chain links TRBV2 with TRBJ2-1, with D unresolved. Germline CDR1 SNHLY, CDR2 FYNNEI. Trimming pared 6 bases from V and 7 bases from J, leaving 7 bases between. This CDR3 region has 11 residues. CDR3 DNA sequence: TGTGCCAGCAGCCTTAATAATGAGCAGTTCTTC. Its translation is CASSLNNEQFF.

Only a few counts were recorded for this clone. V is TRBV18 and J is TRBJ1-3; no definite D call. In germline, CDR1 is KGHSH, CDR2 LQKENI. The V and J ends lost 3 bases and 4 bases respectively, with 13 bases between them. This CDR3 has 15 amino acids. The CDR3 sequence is CASSPVGFNGNTIYF. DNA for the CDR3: TGTGCCAGCTCACCGGTCGGGTTTAACGGAAACACCATATATTTT. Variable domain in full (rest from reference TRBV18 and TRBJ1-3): NAGVMQNPRHLVRRRGQEARLRCSPMKGHSHVYWYRQLPEEGLKFMVYLQKENIIDESGMPKERFSAEFPKEGPSILRIQQVVRGDSAAYFCASSPVGFNGNTIYFGEGSWLTVV.

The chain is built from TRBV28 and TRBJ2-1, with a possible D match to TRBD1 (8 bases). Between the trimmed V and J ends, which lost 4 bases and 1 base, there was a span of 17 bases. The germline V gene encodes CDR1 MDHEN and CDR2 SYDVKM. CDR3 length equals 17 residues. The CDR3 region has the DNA TGTGCCAGCAGTTCGGCTGGACAGGGAGGGTCCTACAATGAGCAGTTCTTC. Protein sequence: CASSSAGQGGSYNEQFF.

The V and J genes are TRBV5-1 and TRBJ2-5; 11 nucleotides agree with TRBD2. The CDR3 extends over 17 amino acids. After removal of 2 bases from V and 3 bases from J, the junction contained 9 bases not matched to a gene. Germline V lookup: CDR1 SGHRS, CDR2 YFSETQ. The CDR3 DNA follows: TGCGCCAGCAGCTTCCTGTTGGGTAGCGGGAGGGAAGAGACCCAGTACTTC. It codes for CASSFLLGSGREETQYF.

As DNA, the CDR3 is TGCGCCAGCAGGATTAGCGGGAGGACTCAAGAGACCCAGTACTTC. It specifies CASRISGRTQETQYF. The chain uses TRBV5-1 and TRBJ2-5, with 10 bases lining up with TRBD2. In germline, CDR1 is SGHRS, CDR2 YFSETQ. The CDR3 loop spans 15 amino acids. Losses at the gene ends were 5 bases for V and 2 bases for J; bases not matched to a gene: 6.

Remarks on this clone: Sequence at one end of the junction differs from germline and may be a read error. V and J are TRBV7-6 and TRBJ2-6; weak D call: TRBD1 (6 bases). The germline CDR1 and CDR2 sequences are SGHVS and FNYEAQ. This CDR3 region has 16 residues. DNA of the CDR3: TGTGCCAGCAGCTTAAATTCAGGGGCTGGGGCCAACGGCCTGACTTTC. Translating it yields CASSLNSGAGANGLTF.

The CDR3 protein is CASSLNSRFDGYTF. CDR3 nucleotides: TGTGCCAGCAGCTTGAATTCCAGGTTCGATGGCTACACCTTC. The chain couples TRBV5-5 to TRBJ1-2; D is undetermined. Germline lookup yields CDR1 SGHKS and CDR2 YYEKEE (reference sequence). V was trimmed by 1 base and J by 6 bases, leaving 13 bases between them. The CDR3 sequence is 14 residues long.

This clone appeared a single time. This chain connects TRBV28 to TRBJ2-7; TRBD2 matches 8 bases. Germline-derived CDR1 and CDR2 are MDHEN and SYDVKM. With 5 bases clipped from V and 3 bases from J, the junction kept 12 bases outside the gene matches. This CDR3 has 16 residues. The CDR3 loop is CASSPQLAGLVYEQYF. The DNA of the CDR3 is TGTGCCAGCAGTCCACAGCTAGCGGGTTTAGTCTACGAGCAGTACTTC.

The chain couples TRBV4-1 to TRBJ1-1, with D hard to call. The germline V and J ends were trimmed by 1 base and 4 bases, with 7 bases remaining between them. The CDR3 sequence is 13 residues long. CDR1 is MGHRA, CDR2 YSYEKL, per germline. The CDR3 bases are TGCGCCAGCAGCCAAGTAGGCGGCACTGAAGCTTTCTTT. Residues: CASSQVGGTEAFF.

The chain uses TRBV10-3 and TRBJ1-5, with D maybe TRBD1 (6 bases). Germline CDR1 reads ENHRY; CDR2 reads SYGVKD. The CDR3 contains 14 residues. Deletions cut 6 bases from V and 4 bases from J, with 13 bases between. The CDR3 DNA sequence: TGTGCCATCAGGGACAGTCTTAAGAATCAGCCCCAGCATTTT. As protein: CAIRDSLKNQPQHF.

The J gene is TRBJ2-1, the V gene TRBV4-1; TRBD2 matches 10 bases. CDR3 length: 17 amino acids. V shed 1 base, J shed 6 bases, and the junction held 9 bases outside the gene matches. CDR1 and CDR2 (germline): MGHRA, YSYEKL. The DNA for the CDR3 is TGCGCCAGCAGCCAAGCTTTTACTAGCGGGGCAACCAATGAGCAGTTCTTC. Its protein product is CASSQAFTSGATNEQFF.

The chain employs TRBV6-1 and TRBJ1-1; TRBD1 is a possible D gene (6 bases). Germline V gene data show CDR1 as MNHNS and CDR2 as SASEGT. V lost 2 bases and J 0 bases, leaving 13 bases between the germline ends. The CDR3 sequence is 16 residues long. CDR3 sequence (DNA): TGTGCCAGCAGTGAACCGGGACATCCTATGAACACTGAAGCTTTCTTT. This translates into CASSEPGHPMNTEAFF.

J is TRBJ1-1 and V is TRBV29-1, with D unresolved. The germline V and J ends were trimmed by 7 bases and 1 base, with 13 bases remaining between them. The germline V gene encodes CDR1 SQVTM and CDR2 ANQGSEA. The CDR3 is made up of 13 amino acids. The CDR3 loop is CSARLRENTEAFF. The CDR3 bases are TGCAGCGCCCGTTTGAGAGAGAACACTGAAGCTTTCTTT.

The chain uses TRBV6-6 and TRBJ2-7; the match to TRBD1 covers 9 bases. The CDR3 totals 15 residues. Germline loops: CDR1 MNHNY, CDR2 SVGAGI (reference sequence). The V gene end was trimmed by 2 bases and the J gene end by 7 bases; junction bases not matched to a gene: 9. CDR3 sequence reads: CASSYPRDRGREQYF. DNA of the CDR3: TGTGCCAGCAGTTACCCAAGAGACAGGGGGAGGGAGCAGTACTTC.

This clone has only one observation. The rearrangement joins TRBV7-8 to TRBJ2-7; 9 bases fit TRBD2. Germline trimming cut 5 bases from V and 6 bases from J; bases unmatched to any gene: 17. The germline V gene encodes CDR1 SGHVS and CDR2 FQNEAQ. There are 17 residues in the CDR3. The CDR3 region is CASSPSPRLAGTSEQYF. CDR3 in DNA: TGTGCCAGCAGCCCCTCCCCCCGGCTAGCGGGAACATCCGAGCAGTACTTC.

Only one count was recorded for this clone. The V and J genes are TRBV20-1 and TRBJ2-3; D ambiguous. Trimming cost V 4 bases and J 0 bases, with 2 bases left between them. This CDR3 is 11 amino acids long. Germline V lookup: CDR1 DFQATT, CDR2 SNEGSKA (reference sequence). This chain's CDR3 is CSATSTDTQYF. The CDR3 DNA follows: TGCAGTGCTACTAGCACAGATACGCAGTATTTT.

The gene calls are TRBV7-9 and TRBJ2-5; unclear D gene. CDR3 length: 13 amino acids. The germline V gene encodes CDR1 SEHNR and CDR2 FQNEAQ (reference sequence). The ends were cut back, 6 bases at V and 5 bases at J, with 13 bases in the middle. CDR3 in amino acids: CASSPTQRETQYF. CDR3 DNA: TGTGCCAGCAGTCCAACCCAACGGGAGACCCAGTACTTC.

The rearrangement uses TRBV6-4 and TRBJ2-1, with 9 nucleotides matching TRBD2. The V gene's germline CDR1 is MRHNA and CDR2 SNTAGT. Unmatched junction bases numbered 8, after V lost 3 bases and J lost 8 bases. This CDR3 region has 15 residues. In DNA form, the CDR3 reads TGTGCCAGCAGTGAGGGCGCGGGAGGGCCATATGAGCAGTTCTTC. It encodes CASSEGAGGPYEQFF.

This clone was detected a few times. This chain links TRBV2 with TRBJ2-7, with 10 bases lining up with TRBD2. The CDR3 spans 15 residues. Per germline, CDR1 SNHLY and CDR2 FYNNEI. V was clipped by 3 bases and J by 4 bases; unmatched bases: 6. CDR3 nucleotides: TGTGCCAGCAGTGAGGGACTAGCGAGGGGATACGAGCAGTACTTC. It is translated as CASSEGLARGYEQYF.

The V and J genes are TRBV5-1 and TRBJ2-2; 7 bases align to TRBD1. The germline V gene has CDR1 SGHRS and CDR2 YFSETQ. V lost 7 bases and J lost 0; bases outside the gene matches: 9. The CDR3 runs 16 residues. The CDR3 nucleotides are TGCGCCAGCCGAATGGGACAGCAAGCGAACACCGGGGAGCTGTTTTTT. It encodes CASRMGQQANTGELFF.

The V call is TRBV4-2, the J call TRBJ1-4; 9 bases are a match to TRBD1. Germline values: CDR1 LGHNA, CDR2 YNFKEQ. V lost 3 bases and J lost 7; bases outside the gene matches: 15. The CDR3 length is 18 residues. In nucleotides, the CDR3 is TGTGCCAGCAGCCATCAAAGCAAGGCGGGACAGGGAATTGAAAAACTGTTTTTT. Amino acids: CASSHQSKAGQGIEKLFF.

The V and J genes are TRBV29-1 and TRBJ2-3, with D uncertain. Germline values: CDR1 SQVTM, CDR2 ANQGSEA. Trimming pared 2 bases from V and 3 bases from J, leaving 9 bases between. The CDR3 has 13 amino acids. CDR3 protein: CSVEIAGTDTQYF. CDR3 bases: TGCAGCGTTGAAATAGCTGGAACAGATACGCAGTATTTT.

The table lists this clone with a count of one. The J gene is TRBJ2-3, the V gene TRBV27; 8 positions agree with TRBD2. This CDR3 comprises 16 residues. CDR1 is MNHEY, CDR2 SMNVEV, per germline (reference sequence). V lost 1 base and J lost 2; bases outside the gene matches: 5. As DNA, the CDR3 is TGTGCCAGCAGTTTATATTTAGCGGGACTCACAGATACGCAGTATTTT. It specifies CASSLYLAGLTDTQYF.